Listed below are T cell receptor beta chains from one sample, sequenced in a study of T cell changes during pregnancy in multiple sclerosis. TCRdb's table, derived via immunoSEQ multiplex PCR, lists solely in-frame clones and lacks some. Of about 34,000 clones detected, about 90% appear once; the ten largest clones hold 3% to 4%. Sample: CD8+ T cells from peripheral blood mononuclear cells, taken in the third trimester of pregnancy. The receptors stem from a female donor with multiple sclerosis, enrolled in a pregnancy study. Each CDR3 is given with its conserved first and last residue. The order of the fields is V gene, J gene, clone size, D gene, CDR3 DNA, CDR3 protein. A D gene is named only where the DNA matches it firmly. Clone size is not always given. Where it is, it says once, few, many or a class for expanded clones.

v_call: TRBV18; j_call: TRBJ1-2; clone_size: few; d_call: .; cdr3_nt: TGTGCCAGCTCCCTGTTCTGGGGGCCGTTCTCTGGCTACACCTTC; cdr3_aa: CASSLFWGPFSGYTF
v_call: TRBV4-2; j_call: TRBJ2-7; clone_size: .; d_call: .; cdr3_nt: TGTGCCAGCAGCCAGCCGTCAGGGGGGACGGAGAGCTCCTACGAGCAGTACTTC; cdr3_aa: CASSQPSGGTESSYEQYF
v_call: TRBV5-6; j_call: TRBJ1-1; clone_size: few; d_call: .; cdr3_nt: TGTGCCAGCAGCTTGAGTCGGGTCACTGAAGCTTTCTTT; cdr3_aa: CASSLSRVTEAFF
v_call: TRBV10-3; j_call: TRBJ2-2; clone_size: .; d_call: TRBD2; cdr3_nt: TGTGCCATCAGTGAGCCCGGCGGGGGGGCTGGCGGGGAGCTGTTTTTT; cdr3_aa: CAISEPGGGAGGELFF
v_call: TRBV7-3; j_call: TRBJ1-1; clone_size: .; d_call: TRBD1; cdr3_nt: TGTGCCAGCAGCCGACAGGGGGGAGATCTAAACACTGAAGCTTTCTTT; cdr3_aa: CASSRQGGDLNTEAFF
v_call: TRBV13; j_call: TRBJ1-1; clone_size: .; d_call: .; cdr3_nt: TGTGCCATAAGACTGGTAACTGAAGCTTTCTTT; cdr3_aa: CAIRLVTEAFF
v_call: TRBV13; j_call: TRBJ1-1; clone_size: .; d_call: .; cdr3_nt: TGTGCCAGCAGCCTGAGCACTGAAGCTTTCTTT; cdr3_aa: CASSLSTEAFF
v_call: TRBV9; j_call: TRBJ2-7; clone_size: .; d_call: .; cdr3_nt: TGTGCCAGCAGCGCCTCGTTTTCCTCCGTCGACGAGCAGTACTTC; cdr3_aa: CASSASFSSVDEQYF
v_call: TRBV27; j_call: TRBJ2-1; clone_size: .; d_call: TRBD2; cdr3_nt: TGTGCCAGCAGTGTGACTAGCGGGGGCGGGGATGAGCAGTTCTTC; cdr3_aa: CASSVTSGGGDEQFF
v_call: TRBV10-3; j_call: TRBJ2-7; clone_size: .; d_call: .; cdr3_nt: TGTGCCATCAGTGATGACAAAAGCTACGAGCAGTACTTC; cdr3_aa: CAISDDKSYEQYF
v_call: TRBV9; j_call: TRBJ1-1; clone_size: few; d_call: .; cdr3_nt: TGTGCCAGCAGCGAGGACTCGGCTGCCTGGGGCACTGAAGCTTTCTTT; cdr3_aa: CASSEDSAAWGTEAFF
v_call: TRBV7-3; j_call: TRBJ2-3; clone_size: once; d_call: .; cdr3_nt: TGTGCCAGCAGCCAGCTTACAGACGTTCAGTATTTT; cdr3_aa: CASSQLTDVQYF
v_call: TRBV7-3; j_call: TRBJ2-2; clone_size: .; d_call: TRBD2; cdr3_nt: TGTGCCAGCAGCTTTTGGGGGGGATCCGGGGAGCTGTTTTTT; cdr3_aa: CASSFWGGSGELFF
v_call: TRBV7-9; j_call: TRBJ1-1; clone_size: .; d_call: TRBD1; cdr3_nt: TGTGCCAGCAGATTGGGACAGCCGAACACTGAAGCTTTCTTT; cdr3_aa: CASRLGQPNTEAFF